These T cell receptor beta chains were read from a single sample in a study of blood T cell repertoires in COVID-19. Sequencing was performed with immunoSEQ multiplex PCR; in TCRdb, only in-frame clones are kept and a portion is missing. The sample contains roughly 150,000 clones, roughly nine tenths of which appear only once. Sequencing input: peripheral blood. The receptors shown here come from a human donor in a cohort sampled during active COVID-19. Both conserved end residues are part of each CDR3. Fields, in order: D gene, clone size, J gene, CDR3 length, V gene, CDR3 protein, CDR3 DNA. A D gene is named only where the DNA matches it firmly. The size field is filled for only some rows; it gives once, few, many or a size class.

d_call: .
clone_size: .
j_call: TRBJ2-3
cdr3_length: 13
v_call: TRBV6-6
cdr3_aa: CASSFRGTDTQYF
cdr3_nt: TGTGCCAGCAGTTTTCGGGGCACAGATACGCAGTATTTT

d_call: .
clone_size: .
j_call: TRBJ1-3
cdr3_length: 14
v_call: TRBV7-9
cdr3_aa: CASSLALGANTIYF
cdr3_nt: TGTGCCAGCAGCTTAGCGCTTGGGGCAAACACCATATATTTT

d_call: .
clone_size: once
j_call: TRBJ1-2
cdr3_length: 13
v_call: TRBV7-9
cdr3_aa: CASSPPVGWGYTF
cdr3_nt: TGTGCCAGCAGCCCCCCGGTGGGCTGGGGCTACACCTTC

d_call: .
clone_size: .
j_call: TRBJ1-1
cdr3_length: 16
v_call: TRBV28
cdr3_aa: CASSAYIPGLNTEAFF
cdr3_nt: TGTGCCAGCAGTGCCTACATACCGGGTCTTAACACTGAAGCTTTCTTT

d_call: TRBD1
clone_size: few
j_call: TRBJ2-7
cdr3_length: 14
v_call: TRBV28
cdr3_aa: CASTRTGGFYEQYF
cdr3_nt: TGTGCCAGCACTAGGACAGGGGGTTTCTACGAGCAGTACTTC

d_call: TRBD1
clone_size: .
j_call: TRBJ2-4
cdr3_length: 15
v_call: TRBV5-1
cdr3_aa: CASSPRDRGLNIQYF
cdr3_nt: TGCGCCAGCAGCCCCCGGGACAGGGGCCTAAACATTCAGTACTTC

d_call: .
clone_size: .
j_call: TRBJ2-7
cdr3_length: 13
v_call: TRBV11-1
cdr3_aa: CASSFGGNYEQYF
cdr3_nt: TGTGCCAGCAGCTTTGGCGGTAACTACGAGCAGTACTTC

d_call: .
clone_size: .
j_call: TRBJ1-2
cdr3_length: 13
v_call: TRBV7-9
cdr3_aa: CASSERQNYGYTF
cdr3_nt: TGTGCCAGCAGCGAGAGGCAGAACTATGGCTACACCTTC

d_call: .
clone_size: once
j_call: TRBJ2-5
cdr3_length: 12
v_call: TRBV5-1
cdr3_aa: CASSFSQETQYF
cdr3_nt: TGCGCCAGCAGCTTTTCACAAGAGACCCAGTACTTC

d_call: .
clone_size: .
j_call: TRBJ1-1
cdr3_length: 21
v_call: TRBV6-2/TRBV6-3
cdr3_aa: CASSYSVTGGGGGWMNTEAFF
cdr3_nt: TGTGCCAGCAGTTACTCGGTTACGGGGGGGGGCGGAGGATGGATGAACACTGAAGCTTTCTTT

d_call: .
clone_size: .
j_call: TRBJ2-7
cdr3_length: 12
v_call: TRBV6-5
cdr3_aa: CASRPSGYEQYF
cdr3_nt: TGTGCCAGCCGACCTTCAGGTTACGAGCAGTACTTC

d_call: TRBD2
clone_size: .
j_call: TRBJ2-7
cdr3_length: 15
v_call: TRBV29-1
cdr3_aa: CSVEAGGPSAYEQYF
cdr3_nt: TGCAGCGTTGAAGCGGGAGGACCTTCCGCCTACGAGCAGTACTTC

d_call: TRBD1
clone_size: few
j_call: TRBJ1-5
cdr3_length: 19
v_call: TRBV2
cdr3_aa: CASSEETGVSHRTPQPQHF
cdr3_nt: TGTGCCAGCAGCGAGGAGACAGGGGTGAGCCACCGCACGCCTCAGCCCCAGCATTTT

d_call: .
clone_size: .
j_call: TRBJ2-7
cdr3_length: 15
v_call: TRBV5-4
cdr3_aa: CASSLGRGPSYEQYF
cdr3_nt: TGTGCCAGCAGCCTGGGGCGGGGGCCGTCCTACGAGCAGTACTTC